This T cell receptor beta chain was captured by sequencing in a study of graft-versus-host responses after intestinal transplantation. Study information: Isolated intestinal, liver-intestinal, or multivisceral transplants were what recipients had. Tacrolimus and steroids were given for 2 to 3 years to all recipients after anti-thymocyte globulin induction.

Per the germline V gene, CDR1 is SGHNT and CDR2 is YYREEE (reference sequence). CDR3 length equals 17 residues. After removal of 4 bases from V and 3 bases from J, the junction contained 12 bases not matched to a gene. Profiling relied on immunoSEQ multiplex PCR, and the TCRdb table lists in-frame clones only, not all of them. Of over 55,000 clones detected, about 80% appear once; the ten largest clones hold roughly 0.4%. Concerning this clone itself: Antigen specificity is unknown.

Findings and limits, study-wide: Recipient marrow harbored GvH clones, some of which surfaced first in ileum or blood. Peak GvH clone levels in circulation were associated with early post-transplant HvG declines.

The chain joins TRBV5-4 to TRBJ2-1; TRBD2 agrees at 8 bases. The TCR was taken from a human donor who was the organ donor for an intestinal transplant. Sequencing was performed on unstimulated CD4+ T cells sorted from spleen or lymph node cells, taken before transplant. In DNA, the CDR3 is TGTGCCAGCAGCACCCCCACAGGGCGGGGGGTCTACAATGAGCAGTTCTTC. This sequence encodes CASSTPTGRGVYNEQFF.